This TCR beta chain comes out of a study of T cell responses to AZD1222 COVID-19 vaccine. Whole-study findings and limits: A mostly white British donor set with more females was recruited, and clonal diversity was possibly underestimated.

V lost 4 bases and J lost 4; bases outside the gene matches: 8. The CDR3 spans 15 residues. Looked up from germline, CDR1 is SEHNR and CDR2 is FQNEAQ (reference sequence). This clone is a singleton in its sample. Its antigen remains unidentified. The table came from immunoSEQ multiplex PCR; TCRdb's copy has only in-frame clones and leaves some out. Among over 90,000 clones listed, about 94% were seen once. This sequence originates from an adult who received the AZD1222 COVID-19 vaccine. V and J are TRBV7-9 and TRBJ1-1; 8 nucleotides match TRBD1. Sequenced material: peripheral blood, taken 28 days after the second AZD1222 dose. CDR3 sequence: CASSWRTGISTEAFF. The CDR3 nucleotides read TGTGCCAGCAGCTGGAGGACAGGGATCTCCACTGAAGCTTTCTTT.